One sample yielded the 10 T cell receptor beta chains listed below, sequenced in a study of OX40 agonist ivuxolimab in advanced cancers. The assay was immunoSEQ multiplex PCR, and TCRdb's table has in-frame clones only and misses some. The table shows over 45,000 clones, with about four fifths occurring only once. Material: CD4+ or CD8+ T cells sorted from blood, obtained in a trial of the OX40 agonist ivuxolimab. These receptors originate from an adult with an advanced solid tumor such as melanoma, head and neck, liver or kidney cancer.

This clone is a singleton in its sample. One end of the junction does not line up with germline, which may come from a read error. The CDR3, as DNA: TGTGCCAGCTCACCAGGGACAGGGGCGGTGAATACTGAAGCTTTCTTT. Translation gives CASSPGTGAVNTEAFF. The chain uses TRBV18 and TRBJ1-1; 10 nucleotides align to TRBD1. The length of the CDR3 is 16 residues. Germline V gene data show CDR1 as KGHSH and CDR2 as LQKENI. Combining the CDR3 with reference TRBV18 and TRBJ1-1 gives the whole variable domain NAGVMQNPRHLVRRRGQEARLRCSPMKGHSHVYWYRQLPEEGLKFMVYLQKENIIDESGMPKERFSAEFPKEGPSILRIQQVVRGDSAAYFCASSPGTGAVNTEAFFGQGTRLTVV.

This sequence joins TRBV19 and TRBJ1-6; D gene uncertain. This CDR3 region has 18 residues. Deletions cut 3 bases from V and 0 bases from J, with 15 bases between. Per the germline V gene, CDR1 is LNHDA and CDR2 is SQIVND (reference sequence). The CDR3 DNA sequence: TGTGCCAGTAGTATGCAGGCCGCCGGTGGCTCCTATAATTCACCCCTCCACTTT. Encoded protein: CASSMQAAGGSYNSPLHF. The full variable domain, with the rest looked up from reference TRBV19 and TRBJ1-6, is DGGITQSPKYLFRKEGQNVTLSCEQNLNHDAMYWYRQDPGQGLRLIYYSQIVNDFQKGDIAEGYSVSREKKESFPLTVTSAQKNPTAFYLCASSMQAAGGSYNSPLHFGNGTRLTVT.

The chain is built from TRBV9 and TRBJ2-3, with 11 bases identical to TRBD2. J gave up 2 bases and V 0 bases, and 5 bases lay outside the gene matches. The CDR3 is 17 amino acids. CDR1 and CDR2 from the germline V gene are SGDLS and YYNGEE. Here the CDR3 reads CASSVVGLAANTDTQYF. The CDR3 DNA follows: TGTGCCAGCAGCGTAGTGGGACTAGCGGCTAACACAGATACGCAGTATTTT.

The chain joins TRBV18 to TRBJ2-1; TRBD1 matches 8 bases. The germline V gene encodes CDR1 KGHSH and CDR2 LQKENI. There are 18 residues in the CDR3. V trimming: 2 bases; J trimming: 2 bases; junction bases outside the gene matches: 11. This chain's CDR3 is CASSPATPGTGAYNEQFF. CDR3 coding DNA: TGTGCCAGCTCACCAGCAACCCCCGGGACAGGTGCCTACAATGAGCAGTTCTTC.

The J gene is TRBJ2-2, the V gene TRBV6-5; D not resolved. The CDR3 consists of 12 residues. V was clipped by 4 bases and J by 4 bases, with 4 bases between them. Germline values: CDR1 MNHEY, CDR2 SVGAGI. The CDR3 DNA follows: TGTGCCAGCAGTTTAATCACCGGGGAGCTGTTTTTT. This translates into CASSLITGELFF.

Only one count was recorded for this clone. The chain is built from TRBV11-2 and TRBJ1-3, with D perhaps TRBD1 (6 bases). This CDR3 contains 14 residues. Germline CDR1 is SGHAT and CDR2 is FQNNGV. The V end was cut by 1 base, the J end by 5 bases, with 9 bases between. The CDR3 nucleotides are TGTGCCAGCAGCTTAGTGGACAGAAGAAACACCATATATTTT. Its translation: CASSLVDRRNTIYF.

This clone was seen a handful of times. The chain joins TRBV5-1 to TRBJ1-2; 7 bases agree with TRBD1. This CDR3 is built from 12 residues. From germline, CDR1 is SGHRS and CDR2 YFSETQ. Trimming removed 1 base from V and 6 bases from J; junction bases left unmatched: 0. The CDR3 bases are TGCGCCAGCAGCTTGCAGGGGGATGGCTACACCTTC. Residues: CASSLQGDGYTF.

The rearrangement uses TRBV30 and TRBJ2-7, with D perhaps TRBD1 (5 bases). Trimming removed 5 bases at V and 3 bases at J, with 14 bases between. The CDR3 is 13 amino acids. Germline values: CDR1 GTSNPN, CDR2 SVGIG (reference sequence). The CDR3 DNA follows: TGTGCCTGGGACAGACAAACCAACTACGAGCAGTACTTC. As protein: CAWDRQTNYEQYF.

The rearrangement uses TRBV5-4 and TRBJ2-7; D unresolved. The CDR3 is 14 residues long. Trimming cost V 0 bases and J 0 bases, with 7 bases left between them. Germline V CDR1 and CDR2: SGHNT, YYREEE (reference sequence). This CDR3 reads CASSLAGNSYEQYF. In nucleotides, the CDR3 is TGTGCCAGCAGCTTGGCGGGTAACTCCTACGAGCAGTACTTC.

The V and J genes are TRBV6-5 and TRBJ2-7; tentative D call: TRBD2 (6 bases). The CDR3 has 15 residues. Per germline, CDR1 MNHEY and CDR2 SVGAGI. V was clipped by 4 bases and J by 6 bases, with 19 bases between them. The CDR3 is CASSSKPLTSPEQYF. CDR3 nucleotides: TGTGCCAGCAGTTCCAAACCGCTAACTAGCCCCGAGCAGTACTTC.